Following are 9 T cell receptor beta chains from one sample sequenced in a study of T cells in localized non-small cell lung cancer. Profiled with immunoSEQ multiplex PCR; TCRdb holds only in-frame clones, not every one. The sample gives around 36,000 clones, 70% to 80% of which show up once; under 45% is in the top ten. The sequences come from PBMCs, collected before any cancer treatment. All receptors come from a woman aged 40-69 years with stage II squamous cell lung carcinoma.

The CDR3 region is CASRQDRIAKNIQYF. The CDR3 coding sequence is TGTGCCAGCAGGCAAGACAGGATAGCCAAAAACATTCAGTACTTC. This chain joins TRBV2 and TRBJ2-4, with D possibly matching TRBD1 (6 bases). The germline CDR1 and CDR2 sequences are SNHLY and FYNNEI. The ends were cut back, 6 bases at V and 0 bases at J, with 12 bases in the middle. The CDR3 runs to 15 residues.

The rearrangement joins TRBV11-2 to TRBJ1-1; D gene ambiguous. Germline V gene sequence: CDR1 SGHAT, CDR2 FQNNGV. The CDR3 covers 14 residues. V dropped 5 bases and J dropped 1 base, with 11 bases sitting between them. The chain's CDR3 is CASSPSGANTEAFF. In nucleotides, the CDR3 is TGTGCCAGCAGCCCGTCGGGAGCGAACACTGAAGCTTTCTTT.

The gene calls are TRBV27 and TRBJ2-2; a weak D match, TRBD2 (5 bases). V was trimmed by 5 bases and J by 5 bases, leaving 12 bases between them. The germline gives CDR1 MNHEY, CDR2 SMNVEV (reference sequence). The CDR3 is 14 residues long. The CDR3, as DNA: TGTGCCAGCAGTCGGACGGGGAGTACCGGGGAGCTGTTTTTT. Translated, it gives CASSRTGSTGELFF.

This chain joins TRBV27 and TRBJ2-1; 11 nucleotides align to TRBD2. Germline trimming cut 5 bases from V and 8 bases from J; bases unmatched to any gene: 8. CDR1 MNHEY and CDR2 SMNVEV come from the germline V gene (reference sequence). This CDR3 is 15 amino acids long. The CDR3 coding sequence is TGTGCCAGCAGTCAAACTAGCGGGAGTATGCATGAGCAGTTCTTC. Translated: CASSQTSGSMHEQFF.

The chain combines TRBV6-5 with TRBJ1-1; TRBD1 agrees at 10 bases. The CDR3 has 13 amino acids. CDR1 MNHEY and CDR2 SVGAGI come from the germline V gene. V was pared by 6 bases and J by 4 bases, with 2 bases of the junction left unmatched. The CDR3 bases are TGTGCCAGCAGCCGGACAGGGGGCACTGAAGCTTTCTTT. Its translation: CASSRTGGTEAFF.

The gene calls are TRBV11-3 and TRBJ2-1, with TRBD2 matching over 9 bases. After removal of 5 bases from V and 3 bases from J, the junction contained 5 bases not matched to a gene. The CDR3 spans 15 residues. Looked up from germline, CDR1 is SGHNT and CDR2 is YENEEA. The DNA of the CDR3 is TGTGCCAGCAGCCCCTGGACTAGCGACTACAATGAGCAGTTCTTC. This gives the protein CASSPWTSDYNEQFF.

This clone was seen a handful of times. The chain recombines TRBV5-6 with TRBJ1-1; D not certain. Germline CDR1 is SGHDT and CDR2 is YYEEEE. The CDR3 has 14 residues. V gave up 1 base and J gave up 1 base, with 8 bases separating them. The CDR3 loop reads CASSLKPQNTEAFF. The CDR3 nucleotides read TGTGCCAGCAGCTTGAAGCCGCAGAACACTGAAGCTTTCTTT.

This chain joins TRBV6-1 and TRBJ2-7, with 9 bases aligning to TRBD1. Germline-derived CDR1 and CDR2 are MNHNS and SASEGT. V lost 7 bases and J lost 3; bases outside the gene matches: 7. The CDR3 contains 14 residues. The chain's CDR3 is CASTPTGGFYEQYV. The CDR3 region has the DNA TGTGCCAGCACCCCTACAGGGGGCTTCTACGAGCAGTACGTC.

The chain is built from TRBV28 and TRBJ1-3; D gene uncertain. The germline V gene encodes CDR1 MDHEN and CDR2 SYDVKM. CDR3 length equals 16 residues. V shed 6 bases and J shed 3 bases, with 18 bases lying between them. The CDR3 is CASRSASTGFGNTIYF. The CDR3 region has the DNA TGTGCCAGCAGGTCAGCTAGTACCGGCTTTGGAAACACCATATATTTT. The full variable domain, in which reference TRBV28 and TRBJ1-3 provide the parts outside the CDR3, is DVKVTQSSRYLVKRTGEKVFLECVQDMDHENMFWYRQDPGLGLRLIYFSYDVKMKEKGDIPEGYSVSREKKERFSLILESASTNQTSMYLCASRSASTGFGNTIYFGEGSWLTVV.